A single sample is the source of the 26 T cell receptor beta chains below, sequenced in a study of Ad26.COV2.S vaccination and SARS-CoV-2 variants. This sample's treatment: around 19 received Ad26.COV2.S at low or high dose, single or two shots; about 5 received placebo; per-sample allocation not given. Samples came from day 63 after the first vaccine or placebo injection. Repertoires were generated with immunoSEQ multiplex PCR, while TCRdb's copy carries only in-frame clones and drops some. Of 300,000 to 400,000 clones in the sample, more than 75% are singletons; the top ten hold 3.4%. The sequencing used peripheral blood, collected in a trial of Ad26.COV2.S vaccine versus placebo. The receptors here all came from a person aged 18-60 years who received the Ad26.COV2.S COVID-19 vaccine or a placebo.

This chain connects TRBV4-1 to TRBJ2-4; D is unresolved. CDR1 and CDR2 from the germline V gene are MGHRA and YSYEKL. This CDR3 has 17 amino acids. Trimming shortened V by 4 bases and J by 0 bases, and 16 bases separated the two germline ends. The CDR3 spells CASSPLLTALAKNIQYF. In DNA, the CDR3 is TGCGCCAGCAGCCCCCTCTTAACAGCACTAGCCAAAAACATTCAGTACTTC.

The V and J genes are TRBV6-4 and TRBJ2-3, with 8 bases matching TRBD2. This CDR3 contains 15 residues. Germline lookup yields CDR1 MRHNA and CDR2 SNTAGT. V lost 5 bases and J lost 2; bases outside the gene matches: 6. The CDR3 region is CASSTTSGSTDTQYF. For the CDR3, the DNA is TGTGCCAGCAGTACAACTAGCGGATCCACAGATACGCAGTATTTT.

The chain links TRBV12-5 to TRBJ2-7; no firm D call. Germline CDR1 is LGHNT and CDR2 is FRNRAP. The CDR3 spans 10 residues. V was trimmed by 6 bases and J by 3 bases, leaving 3 bases between them. The CDR3 bases are TGTGCTAGTGGGGTCTACGAGCAGTACTTC. It codes for CASGVYEQYF.

The chain uses TRBV4-2 and TRBJ1-2; D is undetermined. This CDR3 comprises 16 residues. Trimming took 0 bases from V and 0 from J, leaving 11 bases between them. Per the germline V gene, CDR1 is LGHNA and CDR2 is YNFKEQ. In DNA, the CDR3 is TGTGCCAGCAGCCAAGATATAACAGAAACTAACTATGGCTACACCTTC. This gives the protein CASSQDITETNYGYTF.

V is TRBV29-1 and J is TRBJ1-2; TRBD1 aligns across 8 bases. The CDR3 loop spans 14 amino acids. Looked up from germline, CDR1 is SQVTM and CDR2 is ANQGSEA. V gave up 7 bases and J gave up 0 bases; unmatched junction bases: 7. The CDR3 loop reads CSAQTGATNYGYTF. The CDR3 nucleotides are TGCAGCGCTCAGACAGGGGCCACTAACTATGGCTACACCTTC.

V and J are TRBV9 and TRBJ2-1; no clear D gene. The germline gives CDR1 SGDLS, CDR2 YYNGEE. The CDR3 has 17 residues. Trimming stripped 2 bases from V and 0 bases from J, with 15 bases between. CDR3 residues: CASSVTTLTRSYNEQFF. CDR3 nucleotides: TGTGCCAGCAGCGTGACGACTCTCACACGCTCCTACAATGAGCAGTTCTTC.

V and J are TRBV4-2 and TRBJ2-7; D unresolved. From germline, CDR1 is LGHNA and CDR2 YNFKEQ. The CDR3 totals 15 residues. V was shortened by 0 bases and J by 6 bases, with 15 bases between the two germline ends. The CDR3 DNA follows: TGTGCCAGCAGCCAAGATCGCGTGGGGTCGGGCGAGCAGTACTTC. This translates into CASSQDRVGSGEQYF.

The CDR3 bases are TGTGCCAGCAGCTTGGCCTCGGGCGCTTCGCTTAATTCACCCCTCCACTTT. It specifies CASSLASGASLNSPLHF. This chain joins TRBV5-6 and TRBJ1-6; no clear D. V shed 0 bases and J shed 6 bases, with 16 bases lying between them. CDR1 and CDR2 (germline): SGHDT, YYEEEE. This CDR3 is built from 17 residues.

The chain combines TRBV12-3 or TRBV12-4 with TRBJ1-1; no clear D gene. The V end was cut by 5 bases, the J end by 2 bases, with 9 bases between. CDR3 length equals 13 residues. The CDR3 spells CASSTDYNTEAFF. In DNA form, the CDR3 reads TGTGCCAGCAGTACGGATTATAACACTGAAGCTTTCTTT.

The chain joins TRBV3-1 (or the pseudogene TRBV3-2) to TRBJ1-2; D might be TRBD1 (6 bases). The CDR3 has 13 amino acids. CDR1 LGHDT and CDR2 YNNKEL come from the germline V gene (reference sequence). V dropped 0 bases and J dropped 7 bases, with 9 bases sitting between them. CDR3 sequence: CASSQELGGGYTF. The CDR3 nucleotides read TGTGCCAGCAGCCAAGAACTAGGGGGTGGCTACACCTTC.

The chain carries TRBV4-1 and TRBJ2-7, with 11 bases lining up with TRBD2. This CDR3 region has 15 residues. The J segment lost 3 bases and the V segment lost 4 bases, leaving 5 bases of the junction unmatched. Germline V gene data show CDR1 as MGHRA and CDR2 as YSYEKL. As DNA, the CDR3 is TGCGCCAGCAGCCCGACTAGCGGGGCCCTCTACGAGCAGTACTTC. This translates into CASSPTSGALYEQYF.

Note on this clone: Other nucleotide sequences in the sample specify the same CDR3. The chain is built from TRBV5-1 and TRBJ1-4; D is uncertain. This CDR3 is built from 14 residues. Germline CDR1 and CDR2: SGHRS and YFSETQ. V lost 0 bases to trimming and J lost 5 bases, with 8 bases between them. CDR3 DNA sequence: TGCGCCAGCAGCTTGGGGGGAGCGAATGAAAAACTGTTTTTT. This gives the protein CASSLGGANEKLFF.

The rearrangement joins TRBV9 to TRBJ2-1, with D unresolved. There are 13 residues in the CDR3. V lost 4 bases and J lost 6, with 11 bases in between. Germline assignment: CDR1 SGDLS and CDR2 YYNGEE. The CDR3 DNA sequence: TGTGCCAGCAGCCCGCCTCTAGGCAATGAGCAGTTCTTC. It encodes CASSPPLGNEQFF.

The V gene is TRBV5-8, the J gene TRBJ2-7, with TRBD1 identical over 9 bases. CDR3 length: 16 residues. J gave up 6 bases and V 1 base, and 11 bases lay outside the gene matches. Germline CDR1 reads SGHTS; CDR2 reads YDEGEE. As DNA, the CDR3 is TGTGCCAGCAGCTTGCCTCCGGGACAGGGTCCCCTCGAGCAGTACTTC. Translated: CASSLPPGQGPLEQYF.

Here the CDR3 reads CASSLITGPNTDTQYF. CDR3 nucleotide sequence: TGTGCCAGCAGCTTAATCACAGGACCCAACACAGATACGCAGTATTTT. V usage is TRBV7-9 and J usage is TRBJ2-3, with D possibly TRBD1 on 5 matching bases. Trimming shortened V by 2 bases and J by 2 bases, and 14 bases separated the two germline ends. The CDR3 contains 16 residues. Germline V lookup: CDR1 SEHNR, CDR2 FQNEAQ (reference sequence).

The chain carries TRBV29-1 and TRBJ1-5; TRBD1 might be the D (6 bases). The CDR3 has 15 amino acids. V dropped 3 bases and J dropped 2 bases, with 14 bases sitting between them. Germline V gives CDR1 SQVTM, CDR2 ANQGSEA. In nucleotides, the CDR3 is TGCAGCGTTGACCGCAGGGGCGTCGGCAATCAGCCCCAGCATTTT. Protein: CSVDRRGVGNQPQHF.

The chain combines TRBV5-4 with TRBJ2-5; D call uncertain. CDR3 size: 16 residues. Between the trimmed V and J ends, which lost 4 bases and 4 bases, there was a span of 20 bases. Per the germline V gene, CDR1 is SGHNT and CDR2 is YYREEE (reference sequence). CDR3 region: CASSPPDGRLGETQYF. CDR3 coding DNA: TGTGCCAGCAGCCCCCCGGACGGCCGACTTGGAGAGACCCAGTACTTC.

The rearrangement uses TRBV7-3 and TRBJ2-2; TRBD1 agrees at 9 bases. CDR1 and CDR2 (germline): SGHTA, FQGTGA. V lost 6 bases to trimming and J lost 6 bases; unmatched junction nucleotides: 8. The CDR3 loop spans 15 amino acids. CDR3 coding DNA: TGTGCCAGCAGTACGGGACAGGGAGGGTCCGGGGAGCTGTTTTTT. This encodes CASSTGQGGSGELFF.

This chain links TRBV19 with TRBJ1-1; the D is unclear. Trimming took 6 bases from V and 1 from J, leaving 9 bases between them. Germline V gene lookup returns CDR1 LNHDA and CDR2 SQIVND (reference sequence). The CDR3 is 13 residues long. The CDR3 protein is CASSETRNTEAFF. The CDR3 nucleotides are TGTGCCAGTAGCGAAACTAGGAACACTGAAGCTTTCTTT.

The V and J genes are TRBV6-1 and TRBJ1-2; D is possibly TRBD1 (6 bases). Per germline, CDR1 MNHNS and CDR2 SASEGT. Trimming stripped 1 base from V and 13 bases from J, with 13 bases between. This CDR3 has 12 residues. The CDR3 reads CASSEGGGLLTF. In nucleotides, the CDR3 is TGTGCCAGCAGTGAAGGCGGGGGCCTTCTCACCTTC.

The chain recombines TRBV29-1 with TRBJ1-1, with 7 bases matching TRBD1. Germline CDR1 and CDR2: SQVTM and ANQGSEA. V was clipped by 6 bases and J by 1 base; unmatched bases: 5. This CDR3 is 13 amino acids long. The CDR3 DNA sequence: TGCAGCGTGGGGACAGTACGGAACACTGAAGCTTTCTTT. Translated, it gives CSVGTVRNTEAFF.

J is TRBJ1-4 and V is TRBV6-5, with D unclear. Germline CDR1 reads MNHEY; CDR2 reads SVGAGI. The CDR3 runs 15 residues. Between the trimmed V and J ends, which lost 6 bases and 8 bases, there was a span of 19 bases. The CDR3 DNA reads as TGTGCCAGCAGAGGCCCGGGTTCGGTAACAGAAAAACTGTTTTTT. This codes for CASRGPGSVTEKLFF.

This chain connects TRBV19 to TRBJ1-4; D might be TRBD1 (5 bases). The CDR3 length is 16 residues. Looked up from germline, CDR1 is LNHDA and CDR2 is SQIVND (reference sequence). V dropped 4 bases and J dropped 3 bases, with 15 bases sitting between them. The CDR3 sequence is CASSTSGGGSNEKLFF. In nucleotides, the CDR3 is TGTGCCAGTAGTACCAGCGGGGGAGGGTCTAATGAAAAACTGTTTTTT.

In nucleotides, the CDR3 is TGTGCCAGCAGCCACGGGACAGGTCTTTACGAGCAGTACTTC. Translating gives CASSHGTGLYEQYF. V gene TRBV14 combines with J gene TRBJ2-7, with 8 bases fitting TRBD1. J lost 4 bases, V lost 3 bases, and 5 bases had no gene match. Germline assignment: CDR1 SGHDN and CDR2 FVKESK. This CDR3 comprises 14 residues.

The V and J genes are TRBV27 and TRBJ1-2, with 8 bases identical to TRBD1. Unmatched junction bases numbered 7, after V lost 5 bases and J lost 5 bases. The CDR3 is 14 residues long. Germline assignment: CDR1 MNHEY and CDR2 SMNVEV (reference sequence). In nucleotides, the CDR3 is TGTGCCAGCAGTACCCAGGGGGCAGGGTATGGCTACACCTTC. This encodes CASSTQGAGYGYTF.

The chain carries TRBV7-9 and TRBJ2-7; 10 nucleotides match TRBD1. The CDR3 runs 15 residues. Germline values: CDR1 SEHNR, CDR2 FQNEAQ (reference sequence). After removal of 4 bases from V and 4 bases from J, the junction contained 7 bases not matched to a gene. The CDR3 loop is CASSYPGQGMYEQYF. CDR3 in DNA: TGTGCCAGCAGCTACCCGGGACAGGGGATGTACGAGCAGTACTTC. Combining the CDR3 with reference TRBV7-9 and TRBJ2-7 gives the whole variable domain DTGVSQNPRHKITKRGQNVTFRCDPISEHNRLYWYRQTLGQGPEFLTYFQNEAQLEKSRLLSDRFSAERPKGSFSTLEIQRTEQGDSAMYLCASSYPGQGMYEQYFGPGTRLTVT.